This T cell receptor beta chain was found in a study of STAT5B mutations in CD4+ large granular lymphocyte leukemia. Whole-study results and caveats: Patient CD4-sorted repertoires looked more clonal than healthy CD4+ repertoires, even without putative leukemic clones.

Assay: immunoSEQ multiplex PCR; the TCRdb copy retains only in-frame clones and omits some. The sample contains more than 25,000 clones, 79% of which appear only once. With regard to this clone: Its matching antigen is unknown.

The TCR was taken from a human donor in good health. Material for sequencing was CD4+ T cells from blood buffy coats.

CDR3 in amino acids: CASSWDSSYEQYV. The CDR3 bases are TGTGCCAGCAGCTGGGACAGCTCCTACGAGCAGTACGTC. V and J are TRBV7-9 and TRBJ2-7, with TRBD1 identical over 7 bases. V trimming: 4 bases; J trimming: 0 bases; junction bases outside the gene matches: 0. The CDR3 sequence is 13 residues long. Germline V gives CDR1 SEHNR, CDR2 FQNEAQ (reference sequence).